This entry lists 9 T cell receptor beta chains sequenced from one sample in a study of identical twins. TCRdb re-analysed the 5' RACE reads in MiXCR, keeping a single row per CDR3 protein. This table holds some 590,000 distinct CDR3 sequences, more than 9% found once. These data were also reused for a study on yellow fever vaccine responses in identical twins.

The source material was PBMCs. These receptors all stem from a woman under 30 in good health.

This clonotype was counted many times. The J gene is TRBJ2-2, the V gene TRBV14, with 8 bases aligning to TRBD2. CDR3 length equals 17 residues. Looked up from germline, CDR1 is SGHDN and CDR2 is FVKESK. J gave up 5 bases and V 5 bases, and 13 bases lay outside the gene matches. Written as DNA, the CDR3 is TGTGCCAGCAGCAGTCCGGGGAGGACTAGCTCGACCGGGGAGCTGTTTTTT. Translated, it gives CASSSPGRTSSTGELFF.

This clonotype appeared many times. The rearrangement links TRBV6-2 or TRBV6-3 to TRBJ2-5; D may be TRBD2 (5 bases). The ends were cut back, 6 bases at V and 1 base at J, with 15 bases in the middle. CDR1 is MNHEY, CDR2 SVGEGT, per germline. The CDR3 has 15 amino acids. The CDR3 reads CASSRAARAQETQYF. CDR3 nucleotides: TGTGCCAGCAGCCGCGCCGCGAGGGCCCAAGAGACCCAGTACTTC.

The chain's CDR3 is CACTDSRYNEQFF. The CDR3, as DNA: TGTGCCTGTACAGACTCCCGCTACAATGAGCAGTTCTTC. J is TRBJ2-1 and V is TRBV30; no reliable D call. Trimming pared 6 bases from V and 3 bases from J, leaving 12 bases between. Germline V gene data show CDR1 as GTSNPN and CDR2 as SVGIG (reference sequence). This CDR3 comprises 13 residues.

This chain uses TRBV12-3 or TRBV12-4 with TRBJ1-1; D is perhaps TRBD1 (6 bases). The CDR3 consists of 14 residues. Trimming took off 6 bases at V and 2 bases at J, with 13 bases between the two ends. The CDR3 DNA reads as TGTGCCAGCAGCATTACGGGGGCTAACACTGAAGCTTTCTTT. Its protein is CASSITGANTEAFF.

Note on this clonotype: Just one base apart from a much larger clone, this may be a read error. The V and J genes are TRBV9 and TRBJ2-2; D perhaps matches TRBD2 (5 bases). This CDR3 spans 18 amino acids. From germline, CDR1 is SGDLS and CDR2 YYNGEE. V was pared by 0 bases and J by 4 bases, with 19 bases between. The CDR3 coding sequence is TGTGCCAGCAGCGTAGCAGCGGTGGGCTTGAAGGGCACCGGGGAGCTGTTTTTT. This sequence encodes CASSVAAVGLKGTGELFF.

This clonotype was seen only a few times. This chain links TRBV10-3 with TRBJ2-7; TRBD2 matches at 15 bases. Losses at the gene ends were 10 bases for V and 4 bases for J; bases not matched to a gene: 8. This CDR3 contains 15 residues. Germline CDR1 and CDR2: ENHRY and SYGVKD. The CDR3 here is CATGTSGRSTYEQYF. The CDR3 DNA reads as TGTGCCACCGGGACTAGCGGGAGGTCGACATACGAGCAGTACTTC.

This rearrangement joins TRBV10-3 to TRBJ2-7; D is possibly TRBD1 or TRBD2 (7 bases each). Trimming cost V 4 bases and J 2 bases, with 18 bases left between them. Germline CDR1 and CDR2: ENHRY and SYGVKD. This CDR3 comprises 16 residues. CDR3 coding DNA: TGTGCCATCAGTGCCGAGGGAGGGGGACAGCCCTACGAGCAGTACTTC. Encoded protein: CAISAEGGGQPYEQYF.

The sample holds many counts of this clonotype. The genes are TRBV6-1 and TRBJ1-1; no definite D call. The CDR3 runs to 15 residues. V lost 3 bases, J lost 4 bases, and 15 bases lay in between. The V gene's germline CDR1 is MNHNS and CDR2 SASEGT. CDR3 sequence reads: CASSDYAFGVTEAFF. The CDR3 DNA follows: TGTGCCAGCAGTGATTACGCATTTGGGGTCACTGAAGCTTTCTTT.

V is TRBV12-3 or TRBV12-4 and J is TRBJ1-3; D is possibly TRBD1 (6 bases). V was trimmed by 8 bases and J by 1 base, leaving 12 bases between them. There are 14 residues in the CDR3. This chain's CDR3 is CASRDTKSGNTIYF. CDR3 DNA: TGTGCCAGCCGGGACACAAAGTCTGGAAACACCATATATTTT.